The 24 T cell receptor beta chains below come from one sample, sequenced in a study of T cell repertoires in cytomegalovirus infection. TCRdb itself ran the reads through MiXCR, one entry per CDR3 protein. The data contain approximately 490,000 distinct CDR3 sequences, around 10% of them singletons. Material: PBMCs. The receptors were gathered from a human donor in good health (CMV status not recorded). Some clones in this sample may be carry-over from other donors' samples.

The chain joins TRBV20-1 to TRBJ2-5; the D is unclear. The CDR3 has 11 residues. From germline, CDR1 is DFQATT and CDR2 SNEGSKA (reference sequence). V was trimmed by 8 bases and J by 1 base, leaving 8 bases between them. As DNA, the CDR3 is TGCAGTTGTATAATCCAAGAGACCCAGTACTTC. It codes for CSCIIQETQYF.

This clonotype appeared once. V and J are TRBV20-1 and TRBJ2-5, with 7 bases lining up with TRBD2. This CDR3 comprises 12 residues. Germline CDR1 is DFQATT and CDR2 is SNEGSKA (reference sequence). V lost 5 bases to trimming and J lost 0 bases; unmatched junction nucleotides: 0. The CDR3 is CSAGGDQETQYF. CDR3 nucleotide sequence: TGCAGTGCTGGGGGGGACCAAGAGACCCAGTACTTC.

In its sample, this clonotype is medium-sized. V is TRBV7-2 and J is TRBJ2-1, with 15 bases matching TRBD2. With V trimmed by 5 bases and J by 9 bases, 2 bases remained unmatched. The CDR3 is made up of 14 amino acids. Germline V CDR1 and CDR2: SGHTA, FQGNSA. The CDR3 DNA follows: TGTGCCAGCAGCCGGGGACTAGCGGGAGGTGAGCAGTTCTTC. Residues: CASSRGLAGGEQFF.

This clonotype was observed at least ten times. The chain joins TRBV7-9 to TRBJ2-1, with a weak D call TRBD1 (6 bases). CDR1 is SEHNR, CDR2 FQNEAQ, per germline (reference sequence). The germline V and J ends were trimmed by 4 bases and 9 bases, with 10 bases remaining between them. This CDR3 is 12 amino acids long. The CDR3 sequence is CASSSYRAEQFF. DNA for the CDR3: TGTGCCAGCAGCTCGTACAGGGCTGAGCAGTTCTTC.

Ten or more counts support this clonotype. This chain links TRBV7-2 with TRBJ2-5, with 10 bases identical to TRBD2. In germline, CDR1 is SGHTA, CDR2 FQGNSA. Losses at the gene ends were 5 bases for V and 2 bases for J; bases not matched to a gene: 5. This CDR3 has 15 amino acids. Here the CDR3 reads CASSPSGLAQETQYF. For the CDR3, the DNA is TGTGCCAGCAGCCCTTCGGGACTAGCGCAAGAGACCCAGTACTTC.

The chain couples TRBV2 to TRBJ1-5; D gene uncertain. The CDR3 has 14 residues. Looked up from germline, CDR1 is SNHLY and CDR2 is FYNNEI. Between the trimmed V and J ends, which lost 7 bases and 2 bases, there was a span of 12 bases. CDR3 sequence: CASTAVGGNQPQHF. The CDR3 DNA reads as TGTGCCAGCACGGCAGTTGGAGGCAATCAGCCCCAGCATTTT.

This chain joins TRBV20-1 and TRBJ1-4; D is undetermined. V lost 3 bases, J lost 8 bases, and 4 bases lay in between. Germline CDR1 is DFQATT and CDR2 is SNEGSKA (reference sequence). CDR3 length: 10 residues. DNA for the CDR3: TGCAGTGCTAGGCAGGAAAAACTGTTTTTT. The encoded protein is CSARQEKLFF.

This clonotype was counted at least ten times. The chain uses TRBV7-8 and TRBJ2-7; perhaps TRBD2 as D (6 bases). Germline loops: CDR1 SGHVS, CDR2 FQNEAQ. Trimming pared 1 base from V and 3 bases from J, leaving 13 bases between. The CDR3 totals 15 residues. The CDR3: CASSLDGGTIYEQYF. The CDR3 coding sequence is TGTGCCAGCAGCTTAGATGGCGGGACCATCTACGAGCAGTACTTC.

This clonotype was counted ten times or more. The J gene is TRBJ1-1, the V gene TRBV7-2; unclear D gene. V lost 1 base, J lost 4 bases, and 16 bases lay in between. The CDR3 spans 16 residues. Per germline, CDR1 SGHTA and CDR2 FQGNSA. The CDR3 loop reads CASSLGPLQPGTEAFF. The CDR3 DNA reads TGTGCCAGCAGCTTAGGTCCGTTACAGCCTGGCACTGAAGCTTTCTTT.

The rearrangement joins TRBV5-6 to TRBJ1-3; D uncertain. Germline V gives CDR1 SGHDT, CDR2 YYEEEE. The CDR3 is made up of 15 amino acids. Trimming removed 2 bases from V and 0 bases from J, with 9 bases in between. The CDR3 nucleotides read TGTGCCAGCAGCTTACCCGGGAACTCTGGAAACACCATATATTTT. Amino acids: CASSLPGNSGNTIYF.

This sequence joins TRBV6-2 or TRBV6-3 and TRBJ2-7, with 7 bases aligning to TRBD1. From germline, CDR1 is MNHEY and CDR2 SVGEGT. The CDR3 runs to 15 residues. J was trimmed by 3 bases and V by 2 bases; bases with no gene match: 7. CDR3 coding DNA: TGTGCCAGCAGTTACCTCGGGACAGCTTACTACGAGCAGTACTTC. This codes for CASSYLGTAYYEQYF.

This chain uses TRBV3-1 with TRBJ1-5; no firm D call. From germline, CDR1 is LGHDT and CDR2 YNNKEL (reference sequence). The germline V and J ends were trimmed by 8 bases and 7 bases, with 12 bases remaining between them. CDR3 length equals 12 residues. CDR3 residues: CASQDGDQPQHF. For the CDR3, the DNA is TGTGCCAGCCAGGACGGCGACCAGCCCCAGCATTTT. Full variable domain (outside the CDR3, taken from reference TRBV3-1 and TRBJ1-5): DTAVSQTPKYLVTQMGNDKSIKCEQNLGHDTMYWYKQDSKKFLKIMFSYNNKELIINETVPNRFSPKSPDKAHLNLHINSLELGDSAVYFCASQDGDQPQHFGDGTRLSIL.

This clonotype was seen many times. This chain joins TRBV7-8 and TRBJ2-1; D unresolved. In germline, CDR1 is SGHVS, CDR2 FQNEAQ. The CDR3 is 15 residues long. V shed 1 base and J shed 4 bases, with 11 bases lying between them. CDR3 amino acids: CASSLGSKGYNEQFF. The CDR3 nucleotides read TGTGCCAGCAGCTTAGGGAGCAAGGGTTACAATGAGCAGTTCTTC. Drawing the rest from reference TRBV7-8 and TRBJ2-1, the complete variable domain is GAGVSQSPRYKVAKRGQDVALRCDPISGHVSLFWYQQALGQGPEFLTYFQNEAQLDKSGLPSDRFFAERPEGSVSTLKIQRTQQEDSAVYLCASSLGSKGYNEQFFGPGTRLTVL.

This clonotype was detected ten times or more. V usage is TRBV5-1 and J usage is TRBJ2-3, with a weak D call TRBD2 (6 bases). CDR3 length: 17 amino acids. V lost 2 bases to trimming and J lost 1 base, with 17 bases between them. The germline gives CDR1 SGHRS, CDR2 YFSETQ. CDR3 protein: CASSLRSLASGTDTQYF. CDR3 nucleotide sequence: TGCGCCAGCAGCTTAAGAAGTCTGGCTAGCGGCACAGATACGCAGTATTTT.

This clonotype was found many times. At one boundary the junction diverges from the germline segment, which might be a read error. V and J are TRBV7-2 and TRBJ2-3, with 13 positions matching TRBD2. The CDR3 covers 15 residues. The germline gives CDR1 SGHTA, CDR2 FQGNSA. Here the CDR3 reads CASRLGLAGADTQYF. CDR3 bases: TGTGCCAGCAGATTAGGACTAGCGGGAGCCGATACGCAGTATTTT.

This clonotype was found once. A clone one base away is much larger, so this may be a read error. This chain uses TRBV11-2 with TRBJ2-2, with 10 nucleotides matching TRBD2. V lost 3 bases and J lost 4; bases outside the gene matches: 5. This CDR3 region has 16 residues. CDR1 and CDR2 from the germline V gene are SGHAT and FQNNGV. CDR3 bases: TGTGCCAGCAGCTTTTTAGCGGGAGGCCTCACCGGGGAGCTGTTTTTT. Protein product: CASSFLAGGLTGELFF.

This clonotype was detected ten times or more. The CDR3 nucleotides read TGTGCCAGCAGCGGGGACAGGGGGCAAGAGACCCAGTACTTC. Translating it yields CASSGDRGQETQYF. The genes are TRBV9 and TRBJ2-5; 11 nucleotides agree with TRBD1. The V segment lost 3 bases and the J segment 2 bases; nucleotides outside the gene matches: 0. CDR3 size: 14 residues. Germline assignment: CDR1 SGDLS and CDR2 YYNGEE.

The sample holds many counts of this clonotype. The chain joins TRBV23-1 to TRBJ1-1; D is possibly TRBD1 (5 bases). TRBV23-1 is filed as an ORF, its function uncertain. V shed 4 bases and J shed 11 bases, with 20 bases lying between them. The CDR3 totals 14 residues. The CDR3 reads CASSRKGQGLGAFF. The CDR3 DNA follows: TGCGCCAGCAGTCGCAAGGGGCAGGGCCTGGGGGCTTTCTTT.

This clonotype has ten or more counts. The rearrangement links TRBV4-1 to TRBJ1-1; D unclear. The CDR3 is 13 residues long. Germline V gene data show CDR1 as MGHRA and CDR2 as YSYEKL. Trimming took 0 bases from V and 0 from J, leaving 2 bases between them. This CDR3 reads CASSQEVNTEAFF. CDR3 sequence (DNA): TGCGCCAGCAGCCAAGAAGTGAACACTGAAGCTTTCTTT.

Many counts were recorded for this clonotype. This chain links TRBV11-2 with TRBJ2-2; D is unresolved. The CDR3 extends over 14 amino acids. V shed 7 bases and J shed 0 bases, with 9 bases lying between them. CDR1 SGHAT and CDR2 FQNNGV come from the germline V gene. The CDR3 protein is CASTDPTNTGELFF. The DNA of the CDR3 is TGTGCCAGCACCGACCCTACGAACACCGGGGAGCTGTTTTTT.

This clonotype was seen more than once but under ten times. CDR3 nucleotides: TGTGCCAGCAGCCGGATCCGGGACAGGGCCACAGATACGCAGTATTTT. Translated: CASSRIRDRATDTQYF. V usage is TRBV11-2 and J usage is TRBJ2-3, with 9 bases fitting TRBD1. The CDR3 loop spans 16 amino acids. The J segment lost 2 bases and the V segment lost 5 bases, leaving 8 bases of the junction unmatched. Germline values: CDR1 SGHAT, CDR2 FQNNGV. Combining the CDR3 with reference TRBV11-2 and TRBJ2-3 gives the whole variable domain EAGVAQSPRYKIIEKRQSVAFWCNPISGHATLYWYQQILGQGPKLLIQFQNNGVVDDSQLPKDRFSAERLKGVDSTLKIQPAKLEDSAVYLCASSRIRDRATDTQYFGPGTRLTVL.

This clonotype was seen ten or more times. The chain has TRBV6-5 and TRBJ2-7, with 10 bases fitting TRBD1. The V gene end was trimmed by 6 bases and the J gene end by 5 bases; junction bases not matched to a gene: 10. This CDR3 has 15 residues. The germline V gene has CDR1 MNHEY and CDR2 SVGAGI. The CDR3 loop reads CASRAGTGVFNEQYF. The DNA for the CDR3 is TGTGCCAGCAGAGCCGGGACAGGGGTCTTCAACGAGCAGTACTTC.

At least ten counts were recorded for this clonotype. This chain links TRBV6-5 with TRBJ2-7; D gene unclear. This CDR3 comprises 14 residues. Germline V gene lookup returns CDR1 MNHEY and CDR2 SVGAGI. V was cut by 2 bases and J by 3 bases, with 11 bases left in between. The CDR3 loop is CASSYGGGYYEQYF. The DNA of the CDR3 is TGTGCCAGCAGTTACGGCGGTGGATACTACGAGCAGTACTTC.

This clonotype showed up just a few times. This chain connects TRBV2 to TRBJ2-1; tentatively, D is TRBD1 or TRBD2 (5 bases each). Germline loops: CDR1 SNHLY, CDR2 FYNNEI. The V gene lost 9 bases and the J gene lost 3 bases, with 18 bases spanning the gap. The CDR3 has 15 residues. For the CDR3, the DNA is TGTGCCAGTGGGGGTCCCAGGATTCACTACAATGAGCAGTTCTTC. Residues: CASGGPRIHYNEQFF.